These T cell receptor beta chains were read from a single sample in a study of cytomegalovirus exposure and HLA in healthy donors. Method: immunoSEQ multiplex PCR; TCRdb's copy keeps in-frame clones and lacks some. Of approximately 150,000 clones in the sample, roughly 82% were seen once. Sequencing input: PBMCs. Receptors were obtained from a man younger than 40 in good health and CMV-seropositive. The CDR3 runs from the conserved cysteine through the conserved F or W. Each record gives: J gene, V gene, CDR3 protein.

TRBJ1-6	TRBV6-5	CASSSHRGNNSPLHF
TRBJ1-1	TRBV7-8	CASSQGVRGLVAYTEAFF
TRBJ2-1	TRBV9	CASSPIGDEQFF
TRBJ1-2	TRBV6-5	CASSLGGSYYGYTF
TRBJ2-7	TRBV2	CASSRGLAGGLGEQYF
TRBJ1-1	TRBV5-1	CASSKLSPGTGVTEAFF
TRBJ2-7	TRBV5-4	CASSPLPGQGSYEQYF
TRBJ1-5	TRBV6-6	CASRGREGSNQPQHF
TRBJ2-3	TRBV7-9	CASTLLGDRGIDTQYF
TRBJ2-3	TRBV19	CASREAGGGDTQYF
TRBJ2-7	TRBV6-5	CATRQGRMASYEQYF
TRBJ1-2	TRBV6-1	CASADSHNYGYTF
TRBJ2-1	TRBV18	CASSPGDRAYNEQFF
TRBJ2-2	TRBV9	CASSVGTTSNTGELFF
TRBJ2-2	TRBV19	CASSIKTFTGELFF
TRBJ2-5	TRBV5-4	CASSPGQGVQETQYF
TRBJ2-5	TRBV25-1	CASSPGGTQYF
TRBJ1-1	TRBV5-1	CASTRSMNTEAFF
TRBJ2-2	TRBV5-1	CASSGGRVDTGELFF
TRBJ2-2	TRBV19	CATARDLVGVKELFF
TRBJ2-5	TRBV15	CATSGGTPGLAGLETQYF
TRBJ2-7	TRBV2	CASSDYGGWANEQYF
TRBJ2-5	TRBV2	CASSGLAKETQYF